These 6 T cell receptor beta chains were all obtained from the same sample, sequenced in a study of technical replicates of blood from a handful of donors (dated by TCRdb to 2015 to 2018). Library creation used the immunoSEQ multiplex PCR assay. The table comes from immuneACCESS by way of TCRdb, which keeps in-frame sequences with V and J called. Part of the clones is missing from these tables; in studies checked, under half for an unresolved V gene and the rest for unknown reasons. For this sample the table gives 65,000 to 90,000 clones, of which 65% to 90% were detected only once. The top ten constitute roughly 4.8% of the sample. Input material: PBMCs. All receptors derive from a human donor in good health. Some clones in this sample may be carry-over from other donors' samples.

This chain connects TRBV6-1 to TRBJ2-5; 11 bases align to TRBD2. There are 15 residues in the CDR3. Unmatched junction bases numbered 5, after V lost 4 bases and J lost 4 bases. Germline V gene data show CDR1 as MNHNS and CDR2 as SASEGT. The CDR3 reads CASSGTSGRTETQYF. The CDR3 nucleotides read TGTGCCAGCAGTGGTACTAGCGGGAGAACAGAGACCCAGTACTTC.

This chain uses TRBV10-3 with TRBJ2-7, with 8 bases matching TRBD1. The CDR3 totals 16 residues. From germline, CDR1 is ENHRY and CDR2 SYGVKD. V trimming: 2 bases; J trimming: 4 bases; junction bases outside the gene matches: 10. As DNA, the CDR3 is TGTGCCATCAGTGAGGGAGGGACAGGCACCTCTTACGAGCAGTACTTC. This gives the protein CAISEGGTGTSYEQYF.

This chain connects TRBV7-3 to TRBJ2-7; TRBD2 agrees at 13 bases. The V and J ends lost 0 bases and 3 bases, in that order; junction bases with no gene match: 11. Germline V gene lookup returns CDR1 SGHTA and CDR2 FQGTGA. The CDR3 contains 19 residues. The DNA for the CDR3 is TGTGCCAGCAGCTTAACGGGGGGCCCGGGACTAGCGGGGAACTACGAGCAGTACTTC. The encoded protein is CASSLTGGPGLAGNYEQYF.

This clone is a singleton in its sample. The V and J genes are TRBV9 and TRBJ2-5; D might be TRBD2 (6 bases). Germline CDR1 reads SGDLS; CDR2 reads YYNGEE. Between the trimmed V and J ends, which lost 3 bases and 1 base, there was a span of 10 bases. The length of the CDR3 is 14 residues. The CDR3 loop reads CASSARGSQETQYF. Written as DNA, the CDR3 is TGTGCCAGCAGCGCGCGGGGATCCCAAGAGACCCAGTACTTC.

Here the CDR3 reads CASGLVGGVGKLFF. In DNA form, the CDR3 reads TGTGCTAGTGGTTTGGTTGGAGGGGTCGGAAAACTGTTTTTT. The J gene is TRBJ1-4, the V gene TRBV12-5; D possibly corresponds to TRBD1 (5 bases). Germline loops: CDR1 LGHNT, CDR2 FRNRAP. Deletions cut 0 bases from V and 10 bases from J, with 12 bases between. The length of the CDR3 is 14 residues.

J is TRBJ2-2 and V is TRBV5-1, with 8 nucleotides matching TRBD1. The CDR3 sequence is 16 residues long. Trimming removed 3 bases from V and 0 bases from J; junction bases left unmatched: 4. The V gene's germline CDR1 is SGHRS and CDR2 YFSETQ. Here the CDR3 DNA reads TGCGCCAGCAGCTCGCGGACAGGGTCGAACACCGGGGAGCTGTTTTTT. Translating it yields CASSSRTGSNTGELFF.